Listed below are T cell receptor beta chains from one sample, sequenced in a study of shared clonotypes between healthy human individuals. The method was immunoSEQ multiplex PCR; TCRdb's version includes in-frame clones alone and lacks a portion of them. Of fewer than 600,000 clones listed, 79% are singletons. The sequenced sample was PBMCs. The receptors originated from a woman aged 40 to 49 in good health. Some clones in this sample may be carry-over from other donors' samples. Both conserved end residues are part of each CDR3. The order of the fields is J gene, D gene, V gene, clone size, CDR3 DNA, CDR3 protein. A D gene is named only where the DNA matches it firmly. Clone size is stated in some rows and not others, as once, few, many or a class when expanded.

J gene: TRBJ2-7; D gene: TRBD1; V gene: TRBV9; clone size: NA; CDR3 DNA: TGTGCCAGCTCCGGACAGGGCTACGAGCAGTACTTC; CDR3 protein: CASSGQGYEQYF
J gene: TRBJ1-4; D gene: TRBD1; V gene: TRBV5-1; clone size: NA; CDR3 DNA: TGCGCCAGCAGCGGCAGGGGGGATGAAAAACTGTTTTTT; CDR3 protein: CASSGRGDEKLFF
J gene: TRBJ2-7; D gene: TRBD2; V gene: TRBV4-1; clone size: few; CDR3 DNA: TGCGCCAGCAGCCAATTTATTGGGACGCTGGCGGGAGGTTTCTACGAGCAGTACTTC; CDR3 protein: CASSQFIGTLAGGFYEQYF
J gene: TRBJ2-3; D gene: TRBD1; V gene: TRBV28; clone size: NA; CDR3 DNA: TGTGCCAGCAGTGACAGGGGGTACCCAAGCACAGATACGCAGTATTTT; CDR3 protein: CASSDRGYPSTDTQYF
J gene: TRBJ2-7; D gene: TRBD2; V gene: TRBV28; clone size: NA; CDR3 DNA: TGTGCCAGCAGACGCGGACTAGCGGGAAACTACGAGCAGTACTTC; CDR3 protein: CASRRGLAGNYEQYF
J gene: TRBJ2-1; D gene: TRBD2; V gene: TRBV2; clone size: once; CDR3 DNA: TGTGCCAGCAGTGAAAGCGGGAACTCCTACAATGAGCAGTTCTTC; CDR3 protein: CASSESGNSYNEQFF
J gene: TRBJ2-1; D gene: TRBD2; V gene: TRBV6-6; clone size: few; CDR3 DNA: TGTGCCAGCAGTTACGGAACTAGCGGGAGGGCCAATGAGCAGTTCTTC; CDR3 protein: CASSYGTSGRANEQFF
J gene: TRBJ1-1; D gene: NA; V gene: TRBV30; clone size: few; CDR3 DNA: TGTGCCTGGAGTGTACGCGGCCGAGACAACACTGAAGCTTTCTTT; CDR3 protein: CAWSVRGRDNTEAFF
J gene: TRBJ2-5; D gene: TRBD1; V gene: TRBV2; clone size: NA; CDR3 DNA: TGTGCCAGCAGCGGGACAAACAGGGGCGAGACCCAGTACTTC; CDR3 protein: CASSGTNRGETQYF
J gene: TRBJ2-5; D gene: TRBD1; V gene: TRBV5-5; clone size: NA; CDR3 DNA: TGTGCCAGCAGTTCAGGGACAGGCCGTTCCCAGTACTTC; CDR3 protein: CASSSGTGRSQYF
J gene: TRBJ2-7; D gene: TRBD1; V gene: TRBV28; clone size: NA; CDR3 DNA: TGTGCCAGCAGGACAGGGAACCCCTACGAGCAGTACTTC; CDR3 protein: CASRTGNPYEQYF
J gene: TRBJ2-2; D gene: NA; V gene: TRBV19; clone size: NA; CDR3 DNA: TGTGCCACAAAAGAGGGTGCGAACACCGGGGAGCTGTTTTTT; CDR3 protein: CATKEGANTGELFF
J gene: TRBJ2-5; D gene: TRBD2; V gene: TRBV11-2; clone size: NA; CDR3 DNA: TGTGCCAGCAGCTTAACTGGACTAGCTTTCCAAGAGACCCAGTACTTC; CDR3 protein: CASSLTGLAFQETQYF
J gene: TRBJ2-5; D gene: TRBD1; V gene: TRBV5-1; clone size: once; CDR3 DNA: TGCGCCAGCAGTCTGAAGGGGGCCAGGGGAGAGACCCAGTACTTC; CDR3 protein: CASSLKGARGETQYF
J gene: TRBJ1-5; D gene: NA; V gene: TRBV18; clone size: NA; CDR3 DNA: TGTGCCAGCTCGTCGACAGTTAGCAATCAGCCCCAGCATTTT; CDR3 protein: CASSSTVSNQPQHF
J gene: TRBJ1-3; D gene: NA; V gene: TRBV30; clone size: NA; CDR3 DNA: TGTGCCTGGACAGGGAGAAACACCATATATTTT; CDR3 protein: CAWTGRNTIYF
J gene: TRBJ1-2; D gene: TRBD1; V gene: TRBV9; clone size: NA; CDR3 DNA: TGTGCCAGCAGCGCAGGGGGCAGGAGCTATGGCTACACCTTC; CDR3 protein: CASSAGGRSYGYTF
J gene: TRBJ2-1; D gene: TRBD2; V gene: TRBV5-4; clone size: NA; CDR3 DNA: TGTGCCAGCAGCCTATCCGTAGCGGGAGGGGCCTACAATGAGCAGTTCTTC; CDR3 protein: CASSLSVAGGAYNEQFF
J gene: TRBJ2-5; D gene: TRBD1; V gene: TRBV7-8; clone size: NA; CDR3 DNA: TGTGCCAGCAGCTTAGCTTCAGGACAGGGGGCAACTAGGGTTTTGGAGACCCAGTACTTC; CDR3 protein: CASSLASGQGATRVLETQYF
J gene: TRBJ2-7; D gene: NA; V gene: TRBV6-5; clone size: NA; CDR3 DNA: TGTGCCAGCAGTGATAGACAGGGAGGGTACGAGCAGTACTTC; CDR3 protein: CASSDRQGGYEQYF
J gene: TRBJ1-1; D gene: TRBD1; V gene: TRBV6-1; clone size: NA; CDR3 DNA: TGTGCCAGCAGTGTACAAGGGACAGGGGTAGGCTTCTTT; CDR3 protein: CASSVQGTGVGFF
J gene: TRBJ1-2; D gene: NA; V gene: TRBV6-1; clone size: once; CDR3 DNA: TGTGCCAGCAGAACACAATTGGACGGGTATGGCTACACCTTC; CDR3 protein: CASRTQLDGYGYTF
J gene: TRBJ1-2; D gene: TRBD1; V gene: TRBV19; clone size: few; CDR3 DNA: TGTGCCAGTAGTATAGGGACAGGATCTGGCTACACCTTC; CDR3 protein: CASSIGTGSGYTF
J gene: TRBJ2-3; D gene: TRBD2; V gene: TRBV19; clone size: NA; CDR3 DNA: TGTGCCAGTAGCATTGTGGGACTAGTGGCAGATACGCAGTATTTT; CDR3 protein: CASSIVGLVADTQYF
J gene: TRBJ2-6; D gene: NA; V gene: TRBV27; clone size: NA; CDR3 DNA: TGTGCCAGCAGTCAAACTAGGGCCAACGTCCTGACTTTC; CDR3 protein: CASSQTRANVLTF
J gene: TRBJ2-7; D gene: TRBD2; V gene: TRBV18; clone size: NA; CDR3 DNA: TGTGCCAGCTCACCCGGGACTAGCGGGAACTACGAGCAGTACTTC; CDR3 protein: CASSPGTSGNYEQYF
J gene: TRBJ2-3; D gene: NA; V gene: TRBV28; clone size: NA; CDR3 DNA: TGTGCCAGCACCGCGTTACATGATACGCAGTATTTT; CDR3 protein: CASTALHDTQYF
J gene: TRBJ1-2; D gene: NA; V gene: TRBV6-1; clone size: NA; CDR3 DNA: TGTGCCAGCAATGAAGGCCTTCTTTTAATTCTTCTCTATGGCTACACCTTC; CDR3 protein: CASNEGLLLILLYGYTF
J gene: TRBJ2-3; D gene: TRBD2; V gene: TRBV5-1; clone size: NA; CDR3 DNA: TGCGCCAGCAGGAATAGCGGGAGTTCATACACAAACACAGATACGCAGTATTTT; CDR3 protein: CASRNSGSSYTNTDTQYF
J gene: TRBJ2-7; D gene: NA; V gene: TRBV27; clone size: once; CDR3 DNA: TGTGCCAGCAGTATCAATGGCGGAACGTCCTACGAGCAGTACTTC; CDR3 protein: CASSINGGTSYEQYF
J gene: TRBJ1-2; D gene: NA; V gene: TRBV28; clone size: NA; CDR3 DNA: TGTGCCAGCAGACTAGGGACGGGCTATGGCTACACCTTC; CDR3 protein: CASRLGTGYGYTF
J gene: TRBJ1-1; D gene: NA; V gene: TRBV30; clone size: NA; CDR3 DNA: TGTGCCTGGAGTTCACTATGGGGCACTGAAGCTTTCTTT; CDR3 protein: CAWSSLWGTEAFF
J gene: TRBJ2-5; D gene: NA; V gene: TRBV30; clone size: NA; CDR3 DNA: TGTGCCTGGAGTGGTGCTAGCTTGGAGACCCAGTACTTC; CDR3 protein: CAWSGASLETQYF
J gene: TRBJ2-6; D gene: NA; V gene: TRBV5-1; clone size: NA; CDR3 DNA: TGCGCCAGCAGCTTGTACGGAGACTCTGGGGCCAACGTCCTGACTTTC; CDR3 protein: CASSLYGDSGANVLTF
J gene: TRBJ2-2; D gene: NA; V gene: TRBV5-1; clone size: NA; CDR3 DNA: TGCGCCAGCAGCCAAGACCAGAACACCGGGGAGCTGTTTTTT; CDR3 protein: CASSQDQNTGELFF
J gene: TRBJ2-3; D gene: TRBD2; V gene: TRBV6-1; clone size: NA; CDR3 DNA: TGTGCCAGCGCTACTAGCGGGGCTAGCACAGATACGCAGTATTTT; CDR3 protein: CASATSGASTDTQYF
J gene: TRBJ1-3; D gene: NA; V gene: TRBV30; clone size: NA; CDR3 DNA: TGTGCCTGGACCCGGGGTGGGTCTGGAAACACCATATATTTT; CDR3 protein: CAWTRGGSGNTIYF
J gene: TRBJ2-7; D gene: TRBD2; V gene: TRBV7-2; clone size: NA; CDR3 DNA: TGTGCCAGCAGCAGACTAGCGGGCTACGAGCAGTACTTC; CDR3 protein: CASSRLAGYEQYF
J gene: TRBJ2-1; D gene: TRBD1; V gene: TRBV5-1; clone size: NA; CDR3 DNA: TGCGCCAGCAGCTTGGAGGGGGCGCGTTACAATGAGCAGTTCTTC; CDR3 protein: CASSLEGARYNEQFF
J gene: TRBJ1-1; D gene: NA; V gene: TRBV15; clone size: NA; CDR3 DNA: TGTGCCACCAGCAGAGACACTGAAGCTTTCTTT; CDR3 protein: CATSRDTEAFF
J gene: TRBJ1-3; D gene: NA; V gene: TRBV5-1; clone size: NA; CDR3 DNA: TGCGCCAGCAGCACGGACAGTGGAAACACCATATATTTT; CDR3 protein: CASSTDSGNTIYF
J gene: TRBJ1-1; D gene: NA; V gene: TRBV10-3; clone size: NA; CDR3 DNA: TGTGCCATCAGTGAGAAGTGGTCTGAAGCTTTCTTT; CDR3 protein: CAISEKWSEAFF
J gene: TRBJ1-4; D gene: TRBD1; V gene: TRBV5-1; clone size: NA; CDR3 DNA: TGCGCCAGCAGCAACGGACAGGGGGAACATGAAAAACTGTTTTTT; CDR3 protein: CASSNGQGEHEKLFF
J gene: TRBJ2-2; D gene: TRBD1; V gene: TRBV7-3; clone size: NA; CDR3 DNA: TGTGCCAGCAGCGCAGGAGGACAGGGGAGAACCGGGGAGCTGTTTTTT; CDR3 protein: CASSAGGQGRTGELFF
J gene: TRBJ2-5; D gene: NA; V gene: TRBV18; clone size: NA; CDR3 DNA: TGTGCCAGCTCACCCGTAGCGGTGCGCGAGACCCAGTACTTC; CDR3 protein: CASSPVAVRETQYF
J gene: TRBJ1-2; D gene: NA; V gene: TRBV5-4; clone size: NA; CDR3 DNA: TGTGCCAGCAGCTTACAGGGAGTCTATGGCTACACCTTC; CDR3 protein: CASSLQGVYGYTF
J gene: TRBJ1-4; D gene: NA; V gene: TRBV11-2; clone size: NA; CDR3 DNA: TGTGCCAGCAGCTTTTCTGGGATAACTAATGAAAAACTGTTTTTT; CDR3 protein: CASSFSGITNEKLFF
J gene: TRBJ2-3; D gene: TRBD2; V gene: TRBV5-6; clone size: NA; CDR3 DNA: TGTGCCAGCAAGAAGCTAGCGGGGGCCACAGATACGCAGTATTTT; CDR3 protein: CASKKLAGATDTQYF
J gene: TRBJ1-4; D gene: TRBD1; V gene: TRBV4-3; clone size: NA; CDR3 DNA: TGCGCCAGCAGCCAAGGGGACAGGGGGCGGGGTGAAAAACTGTTTTTT; CDR3 protein: CASSQGDRGRGEKLFF
J gene: TRBJ1-1; D gene: NA; V gene: TRBV7-2; clone size: NA; CDR3 DNA: TGTGCCAGCAGCTTAGGGGTGGGGAGGAACACTGAAGCTTTCTTT; CDR3 protein: CASSLGVGRNTEAFF
J gene: TRBJ2-2; D gene: NA; V gene: TRBV10-3; clone size: many; CDR3 DNA: TGTGCCATCAGCCCCAACACCGGGGAGCTGTTTTTT; CDR3 protein: CAISPNTGELFF
J gene: TRBJ2-7; D gene: NA; V gene: TRBV25-1; clone size: NA; CDR3 DNA: TGTGCCAGCATGGGGTTTGGCTACGAGCAGTACTTC; CDR3 protein: CASMGFGYEQYF
J gene: TRBJ2-7; D gene: NA; V gene: TRBV19; clone size: many; CDR3 DNA: TGTGCCACAAAGGCTGGTAATTCCTACGAGCAGTACTTC; CDR3 protein: CATKAGNSYEQYF
J gene: TRBJ2-7; D gene: NA; V gene: TRBV27; clone size: once; CDR3 DNA: TGTGCCAGCAGTTTAAGCCGGGACCGTTCCTACGAGCAGTACTTC; CDR3 protein: CASSLSRDRSYEQYF